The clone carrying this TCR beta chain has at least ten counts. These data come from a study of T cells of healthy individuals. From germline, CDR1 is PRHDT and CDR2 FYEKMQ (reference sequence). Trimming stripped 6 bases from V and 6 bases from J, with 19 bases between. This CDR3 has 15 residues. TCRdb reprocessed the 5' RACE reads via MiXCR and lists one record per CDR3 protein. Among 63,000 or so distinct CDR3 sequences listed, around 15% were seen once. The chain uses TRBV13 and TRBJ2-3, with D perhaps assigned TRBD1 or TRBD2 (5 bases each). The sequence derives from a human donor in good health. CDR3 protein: CASSLSTPGADTQYF. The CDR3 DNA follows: TGTGCCAGCAGTCTCTCGACCCCCGGGGCCGATACGCAGTATTTT.